The clone carrying this T cell receptor (beta chain) occurred a few times. Its matching antigen is unknown. Template material for amplifying TCR beta CDR3 regions consisted of RNA transcripts. HTBI primers drove first-round RT-PCR of the TCR CDR3. MiXCR was run by TCRdb on the multiplex PCR reads, yielding one entry per CDR3 protein. The table has 300,000 to 500,000 distinct CDR3 sequences, 15% seen once. Aged 18 to 65, the patients had hyperthyroidism that was newly diagnosed and had lasted under 2 months. This sample is part of a study of T cells in Graves' hyperthyroidism and ophthalmopathy. Points from the study as a whole: Stable hyperthyroidism and ophthalmopathy were separated using 13 V-J signatures. The model forecast ophthalmopathy, anticipating it by a median approximately 6.1 months before onset. Most thyroid clonotypes that were expanded above 0.001 also turned up in blood.

This CDR3 has 15 amino acids. Per germline, CDR1 SGHTA and CDR2 FQGNSA. V was pared by 5 bases and J by 7 bases, with 5 bases of the junction left unmatched. This TCR was recovered from a woman aged 25 to 45 with Graves' hyperthyroidism. The chain couples TRBV7-2 to TRBJ2-2; 12 bases are shared with TRBD2. The sequencing sample was made of blood. CDR3 residues: CASSKRLAGDGELFF. The CDR3 bases are TGTGCCAGCAGCAAACGACTAGCGGGAGACGGGGAGCTGTTTTTT.